This T cell receptor beta chain was sequenced during a study of cytomegalovirus exposure and HLA in healthy donors. Germline CDR1 reads SGHRS; CDR2 reads YFSETQ. The CDR3 runs to 16 residues. Trimming at V came to 0 bases and at J to 6 bases, leaving 4 bases not matched to a gene. PCR involved 60 Vbeta and 13 Jbeta primers. TCRdb's copy holds only in-frame clones and misses some; the assay was immunoSEQ multiplex PCR. The profile covers roughly 150,000 clones, with more than 65% appearing a single time and approximately 1.6% taken by the ten largest. This rearrangement joins TRBV5-1 to TRBJ2-1, with 12 bases fitting TRBD1. The TCR comes from a woman aged 25 to 39 in good health and CMV-seronegative. Sequencing was carried out using PBMCs. In DNA, the CDR3 is TGCGCCAGCAGCTTGGAAGGGACAGGGGGCCTCAATGAGCAGTTCTTC. Amino acid sequence: CASSLEGTGGLNEQFF. The whole variable domain, filled in from reference TRBV5-1 and TRBJ2-1, reads KAGVTQTPRYLIKTRGQQVTLSCSPISGHRSVSWYQQTPGQGLQFLFEYFSETQRNKGNFPGRFSGRQFSNSRSEMNVSTLELGDSALYLCASSLEGTGGLNEQFFGPGTRLTVL.